The clone carrying this T cell receptor (beta chain) is deemed medium-sized. Its specificity is unknown. These data belong to a study of T and B cells in COVID-19 patients. Study as a whole: Of some 19 active-infection patients, about a dozen were critically ill with mechanical ventilation or extracorporeal membrane oxygenation.

Multiplex PCR with BIOMED2 TRB-A/B primer pools amplified TRB rearrangements. Each CDR3 protein is one row after TCRdb ran MiXCR on the multiplex PCR reads. Among fewer than 9,500 distinct CDR3 sequences listed, approximately 30% were seen once. Study-wide points: No sequencing was yet done of CD4+, regulatory or CD8+ subsets, or of SARS-CoV-2-responsive or tetramer+ sorted cells.

From blood, about 240-550 ng of genomic DNA served as TRB template. With 5 bases clipped from V and 2 bases from J, the junction kept 2 bases outside the gene matches. The germline gives CDR1 MNHEY, CDR2 SMNVEV (reference sequence). This CDR3 is 14 amino acids long. This rearrangement joins TRBV27 to TRBJ2-7, with 11 positions matching TRBD1. The receptor was derived from a human donor who had recovered from COVID-19. The sequenced sample consisted of blood. The CDR3 sequence: CASSRDRGTYEQYF. CDR3 nucleotides: TGTGCCAGCAGTAGGGACAGGGGGACCTACGAGCAGTACTTC.